The 25 T cell receptor beta chains reported below all come from one sample, sequenced in a study of shared clonotypes between healthy human individuals. Profiling relied on immunoSEQ multiplex PCR, and the TCRdb table lists in-frame clones only, not all of them. The sample holds 2 million to 2.5 million clones, approximately 95% seen once. The specimen sequenced was naive CD4+ T cells sorted from blood. Subset given: CD45RA+ positively selected. All receptors derive from a man between 18 and 29 years old in good health.

The V gene is TRBV2, the J gene TRBJ1-4, with 7 positions matching TRBD1. V lost 7 bases to trimming and J lost 2 bases; unmatched junction nucleotides: 4. The germline V gene has CDR1 SNHLY and CDR2 FYNNEI. The CDR3 sequence is 14 residues long. The CDR3 DNA is TGTGCCAGCAAACCGGGACAGACTAATGAAAAACTGTTTTTT. Its translation: CASKPGQTNEKLFF. Full variable domain (rest looked up from reference TRBV2 and TRBJ1-4): EPEVTQTPSHQVTQMGQEVILRCVPISNHLYFYWYRQILGQKVEFLVSFYNNEISEKSEIFDDQFSVERPDGSNFTLKIRSTKLEDSAMYFCASKPGQTNEKLFFGSGTQLSVL.

The chain joins TRBV18 to TRBJ2-1; the match to TRBD1 covers 10 bases. This CDR3 region has 15 residues. CDR1 and CDR2 (germline): KGHSH, LQKENI. Trimming took 3 bases from V and 6 from J; bases not matched to a gene: 5. The DNA of the CDR3 is TGTGCCAGCTCACCGGGACAGGGGCTCGTCAATGAGCAGTTCTTC. Translated, it gives CASSPGQGLVNEQFF.

The chain has TRBV4-1 and TRBJ2-3, with TRBD2 identical over 9 bases. This CDR3 is 18 amino acids long. With V trimmed by 4 bases and J by 5 bases, 16 bases remained unmatched. Germline V CDR1 and CDR2: MGHRA, YSYEKL. CDR3 loop: CASSPSGSGGSGEDTQYF. The CDR3 DNA is TGCGCCAGCAGCCCGTCGGGTAGCGGGGGATCCGGTGAAGATACGCAGTATTTT.

The chain's CDR3 is CASSLAGFFYEQYF. DNA for the CDR3: TGCGCCAGCAGCTTGGCAGGGTTTTTCTACGAGCAGTACTTC. The chain links TRBV5-1 to TRBJ2-7; possible D gene TRBD1, 5 bases. Germline CDR1 SGHRS, CDR2 YFSETQ. Trimming cost V 0 bases and J 3 bases, with 10 bases left between them. This CDR3 is 14 amino acids long.

The chain uses TRBV6-4 and TRBJ1-1; TRBD1 is a possible D gene (5 bases). The V gene's germline CDR1 is MRHNA and CDR2 SNTAGT. Between the trimmed V and J ends, which lost 4 bases and 3 bases, there was a span of 12 bases. This CDR3 contains 14 residues. CDR3 nucleotide sequence: TGTGCCAGCAGTGCCAGGGTTTGGGACACTGAAGCTTTCTTT. Amino acid sequence: CASSARVWDTEAFF.

The V gene is TRBV9, the J gene TRBJ1-2; 9 bases fit TRBD1. V lost 5 bases and J lost 7; bases outside the gene matches: 12. The V gene's germline CDR1 is SGDLS and CDR2 YYNGEE. The CDR3 consists of 15 residues. CDR3 protein: CASRMAGTGKAGYTF. The CDR3 DNA sequence: TGTGCCAGCAGGATGGCCGGGACAGGGAAGGCTGGCTACACCTTC.

This sequence joins TRBV2 and TRBJ2-1; tentative D call: TRBD1 (5 bases). The CDR3 is 11 amino acids. Germline loops: CDR1 SNHLY, CDR2 FYNNEI. V was pared by 6 bases and J by 8 bases, with 8 bases between. The CDR3 DNA reads as TGTGCCAGCAGCAAACAGGATGAGCAGTTCTTC. This encodes CASSKQDEQFF.

This clone was picked up one time. This chain uses TRBV18 with TRBJ1-5, with a tentative D call TRBD1 (6 bases). V was trimmed by 5 bases and J by 2 bases, leaving 13 bases between them. The V gene's germline CDR1 is KGHSH and CDR2 LQKENI. The CDR3 runs 15 residues. In DNA form, the CDR3 reads TGTGCCAGCTCAACAGGGATGGTGGGCAATCAGCCCCAGCATTTT. This codes for CASSTGMVGNQPQHF.

Only one count was recorded for this clone. The chain uses TRBV6-6 and TRBJ2-2; D may be TRBD2 (5 bases). The CDR3 extends over 16 amino acids. Trimming removed 8 bases at V and 0 bases at J, with 16 bases between. Germline CDR1 MNHNY, CDR2 SVGAGI (reference sequence). The CDR3 protein is CASLSGSGTNTGELFF. CDR3 nucleotide sequence: TGTGCCAGCCTAAGCGGCTCTGGCACGAACACCGGGGAGCTGTTTTTT.

The chain has TRBV20-1 and TRBJ1-2; D not certain. The CDR3 sequence is 11 residues long. Germline CDR1 is DFQATT and CDR2 is SNEGSKA (reference sequence). Trimming left V 2 bases short and J 5 bases short, with 6 bases between. The CDR3 DNA follows: TGCAGTGCTAGATCGGCTTATGGCTACACCTTC. Residues: CSARSAYGYTF.

The chain employs TRBV6-1 and TRBJ2-1; 7 bases fit TRBD1. Germline V CDR1 and CDR2: MNHNS, SASEGT. The CDR3 sequence is 15 residues long. With V trimmed by 2 bases and J by 3 bases, 4 bases remained unmatched. The CDR3 protein is CASSEQGVDYNEQFF. The DNA for the CDR3 is TGTGCCAGCAGTGAACAGGGGGTGGACTACAATGAGCAGTTCTTC.

The chain has TRBV5-1 and TRBJ2-3, with D perhaps TRBD2 (6 bases). V was pared by 2 bases and J by 0 bases, with 16 bases between. The germline V gene has CDR1 SGHRS and CDR2 YFSETQ. The CDR3 is 17 residues long. The CDR3 protein is CASSLGSGSSSTDTQYF. The CDR3 DNA follows: TGCGCCAGCAGCTTAGGTTCCGGGAGCTCTAGCACAGATACGCAGTATTTT.

The rearrangement joins TRBV5-1 to TRBJ2-1; TRBD2 matches at 10 bases. J gave up 6 bases and V 9 bases, and 9 bases lay outside the gene matches. This CDR3 comprises 14 residues. Germline V gene data show CDR1 as SGHRS and CDR2 as YFSETQ. DNA of the CDR3: TGCGCCACTCACAGCGGGGGGGCCTCCAATGAGCAGTTCTTC. As protein: CATHSGGASNEQFF.

The rearrangement links TRBV13 to TRBJ1-5; D is unclear. Deletions cut 10 bases from V and 3 bases from J, with 19 bases between. From germline, CDR1 is PRHDT and CDR2 FYEKMQ (reference sequence). The CDR3 runs 15 residues. The CDR3 sequence is CAIETGWEFNQPQHF. CDR3 DNA sequence: TGTGCCATCGAAACTGGGTGGGAGTTCAATCAGCCCCAGCATTTT.

This clone was counted a single time. The chain recombines TRBV7-9 with TRBJ2-3, with a weak D call TRBD2 (5 bases). Trimming stripped 0 bases from V and 10 bases from J, with 11 bases between. Germline V gene lookup returns CDR1 SEHNR and CDR2 FQNEAQ (reference sequence). This CDR3 is 13 amino acids long. The CDR3 region is CASSLALASSQYF. In DNA form, the CDR3 reads TGTGCCAGCAGCTTAGCCTTGGCTAGCTCGCAGTATTTT.

This chain connects TRBV2 to TRBJ1-6; 7 bases agree with TRBD1. CDR1 and CDR2 (germline): SNHLY, FYNNEI. Germline trimming cut 6 bases from V and 7 bases from J; bases unmatched to any gene: 9. There are 15 residues in the CDR3. In nucleotides, the CDR3 is TGTGCCAGCAGGCTAACCGGGACAGAGAATTCACCCCTCCACTTT. It encodes CASRLTGTENSPLHF.

The chain carries TRBV7-3 and TRBJ2-1; TRBD2 matches at 14 bases. Germline trimming cut 6 bases from V and 2 bases from J; bases unmatched to any gene: 15. This CDR3 is 20 amino acids long. Germline V gene sequence: CDR1 SGHTA, CDR2 FQGTGA. The CDR3, as DNA: TGTGCCAGCAGGTCGCCATCAGGGACTAGCGGGGGATTAACCTACAATGAGCAGTTCTTC. Encoded protein: CASRSPSGTSGGLTYNEQFF.

This chain connects TRBV5-3 to TRBJ2-5, with a weak D call TRBD2 (5 bases). TRBV5-3 is given ORF status, its function remaining uncertain. CDR3 length equals 14 residues. V lost 4 bases to trimming and J lost 1 base, with 11 bases between them. CDR3 nucleotide sequence: TGTGCCAGAAGCCCTAGCAGCCCCCAAGAGACCCAGTACTTC. Translation gives CARSPSSPQETQYF.

The chain is built from TRBV5-1 and TRBJ2-7, with D perhaps matching TRBD1 or TRBD2 (5 bases each). V shed 0 bases and J shed 5 bases, with 9 bases lying between them. Per the germline V gene, CDR1 is SGHRS and CDR2 is YFSETQ. CDR3 length: 13 residues. CDR3 loop: CASSLAGLDEQYF. The CDR3 DNA reads TGCGCCAGCAGCTTGGCGGGGCTCGACGAGCAGTACTTC.

V and J are TRBV4-2 and TRBJ2-3, with 8 bases fitting TRBD2. The CDR3 has 14 residues. Germline-derived CDR1 and CDR2 are LGHNA and YNFKEQ. The trim removed 5 bases at V and 4 bases at J, leaving 5 bases unmatched. The CDR3 sequence is CASSSGGRPDTQYF. CDR3 nucleotide sequence: TGTGCCAGCAGCTCGGGGGGGCGGCCAGATACGCAGTATTTT.

The V call is TRBV4-1, the J call TRBJ2-7; 7 bases are a match to TRBD2. V was pared by 4 bases and J by 4 bases, with 13 bases of the junction left unmatched. Germline CDR1 reads MGHRA; CDR2 reads YSYEKL. The CDR3 spans 16 residues. CDR3 sequence: CASSLDPRGSRYEQYF. The CDR3 DNA sequence: TGCGCCAGCAGCCTGGATCCTCGCGGGAGTAGATACGAGCAGTACTTC.

The chain links TRBV11-2 to TRBJ1-5; D is uncertain. CDR1 and CDR2 (germline): SGHAT, FQNNGV. The CDR3 is made up of 12 amino acids. V lost 6 bases and J 5 bases, leaving 8 bases between the germline ends. CDR3 bases: TGTGCCAGCAGGGGAATGGATCAGCCCCAGCATTTT. Translation: CASRGMDQPQHF. The entire variable domain, with the rest obtained from reference TRBV11-2 and TRBJ1-5, is as follows: EAGVAQSPRYKIIEKRQSVAFWCNPISGHATLYWYQQILGQGPKLLIQFQNNGVVDDSQLPKDRFSAERLKGVDSTLKIQPAKLEDSAVYLCASRGMDQPQHFGDGTRLSIL.

This clone appeared a single time. The V call is TRBV6-6, the J call TRBJ1-1; 7 nucleotides match TRBD1. The CDR3 extends over 15 amino acids. The V segment lost 2 bases and the J segment 5 bases; nucleotides outside the gene matches: 8. The V gene's germline CDR1 is MNHNY and CDR2 SVGAGI (reference sequence). CDR3 bases: TGTGCCAGCAGTTACAAGGGGGCGAGACGGACTGAAGCTTTCTTT. Translation gives CASSYKGARRTEAFF.

The chain combines TRBV19 with TRBJ1-2; 8 nucleotides line up with TRBD1. CDR1 and CDR2 from the germline V gene are LNHDA and SQIVND (reference sequence). This CDR3 region has 15 residues. With 4 bases clipped from V and 3 bases from J, the junction kept 7 bases outside the gene matches. The CDR3, as DNA: TGTGCCAGTAGTAAAGGACAGGGACTACACTATGGCTACACCTTC. Protein sequence: CASSKGQGLHYGYTF. The full variable domain, its missing parts supplied by reference TRBV19 and TRBJ1-2, is DGGITQSPKYLFRKEGQNVTLSCEQNLNHDAMYWYRQDPGQGLRLIYYSQIVNDFQKGDIAEGYSVSREKKESFPLTVTSAQKNPTAFYLCASSKGQGLHYGYTFGSGTRLTVV.

The rearrangement links TRBV6-1 to TRBJ2-3; possible D gene TRBD2, 6 bases. The CDR3 has 14 residues. V was cut by 2 bases and J by 4 bases, with 10 bases left in between. In germline, CDR1 is MNHNS, CDR2 SASEGT. CDR3 amino acids: CASSESAGPDTQYF. CDR3 coding DNA: TGTGCCAGCAGTGAATCGGCGGGACCAGATACGCAGTATTTT.